This TCR beta chain emerged from a study of CD8 T cells in ankylosing spondylitis. V gave up 3 bases and J gave up 7 bases; unmatched junction bases: 13. Germline V lookup: CDR1 SGHRS, CDR2 YFSETQ. This CDR3 spans 16 amino acids. Findings and caveats of the study: Some of these motif variants have turned up before, in reports on reactive arthritis synovial fluid and blood. Reportedly, disease-linked clones are significantly enriched in ankylosing spondylitis patients' matched synovial fluid. Ankylosing spondylitis blood appeared to carry a characteristic TCR beta motif of 7 or 8 highly homologous variants.

This clonotype has a count of ten or more. Its antigen is currently unknown. Making the TCR beta libraries involved quantitative 5'-RACE with molecular barcodes. TCRdb recomputed calls from the 5' RACE reads with MiXCR, one row per CDR3 protein. This table holds 150,000 to 200,000 distinct CDR3 sequences, more than 9% found once. The TCR originated in a male donor with ankylosing spondylitis or in good health (not recorded which). The V and J genes are TRBV5-1 and TRBJ2-5, with 9 positions matching TRBD2. Sequenced: blood, either unsorted or a sorted T cell fraction (not recorded which). CDR3 protein: CASSSTSGTSRGTQYF. CDR3 in DNA: TGCGCCAGCAGCTCTACCTCCGGGACTAGCCGGGGGACCCAGTACTTC.